The clone carrying this T cell receptor (beta chain) rates as medium-sized. Antigen: not known. These data belong to a study of spatial heterogeneity in lung cancer. Findings and caveats of the study: Approximate estimated coverage of tumor T cells amounted to about 7% for alpha and 11% to 15% for beta chains. Tracking of tumor mutation counts was seen in expanded intratumoral alpha and beta TCR counts.

Noted time point: sample taken at primary tumor resection. In each case, whole RNA from tumor, nontumor lung or frozen PBMC was sequenced unsorted. TCRdb called the 5' RACE reads again in MiXCR, with one record for every CDR3 protein. The sample shows several thousand distinct CDR3 sequences, approximately 7.5% of them seen only once. Germline values: CDR1 SGHVT, CDR2 SQSDAQ. The CDR3 is 13 residues long. V was pared by 5 bases and J by 2 bases, with 10 bases between. The sequence came from a female donor with early-stage non-small cell lung cancer. The chain joins TRBV7-4 to TRBJ2-7, with a tentative D call TRBD1 (6 bases). The sequencing here drew on lung tumor tissue, taken at surgery. The CDR3: CASSGDMTYEQYF. CDR3 DNA: TGTGCCAGCAGCGGGGACATGACCTACGAGCAGTACTTC.